This TCR beta chain comes out of a study of T cell responses to AZD1222 COVID-19 vaccine (dated by TCRdb to the early 2020s). For the study in its entirety: Because spike-specific TCR depth and breadth did not differ between the two schedules, AZD1222 recipients who got a second dose at roughly 4 weeks were pooled with those who got a second dose at roughly 12 weeks. A total of 230 or so trial participants underwent TCR sequencing, of whom nearly 210 received two doses of AZD1222 and some 26 received two doses of the MenACWY control vaccine. Trial participants were enrolled by age into subgroups of 18-55, 56-69 and 70-plus years, and around 140, 26 and 57 TCR-sequenced participants, respectively, were included in these subgroups.

Overall study results and their limits: The 56-69-year group was small, and its depth increase did not reach significance, likely because of low power. Because no day 14 peak-response samples were available, repertoires were characterized only after the peak T cell response. CD4 TCRs associated with the vaccine covered the entire spike protein, and the dominant responses were in regions 160-218 and 743-854. Nearly half of unique spike-specific TCRs reportedly recognized epitopes outside regions mutated in the B.1.351 and B.1.1.7 variants. Only a handful of AZD1222 recipients were SARS-CoV-2 seropositive at baseline, limiting conclusions about previously exposed vaccinees. Participants were mostly white British and included more females than males, and it was suggested by the authors that clonal diversity may have been underestimated. Spike-specific TCR breadth and depth rose significantly after two AZD1222 doses compared with day 0 and with MenACWY recipients.

The CDR3 regions of human TCRbeta chains were analyzed by immunosequencing. The source study handled its data this way. TCRs in the repertoires were compared against a reference library of SARS-CoV-2-specific TCRs that had been generated with the MIRA antigen-specificity platform. Breadth was defined as the fraction of unique TCRs that were SARS-CoV-2-associated, and depth was defined as the fraction of total T cells that were SARS-CoV-2-associated. Using the MIRA data, every spike-specific TCR was mapped to the spike region that the TCR reacted to and assigned to either a CD4 or a CD8 class. Log10-transformed breadth and depth values were compared by one-way ANOVA with Sidak's multiple comparisons tests. TCRdb's version of the immuneACCESS table is confined to in-frame rearrangements and falls short of the full clone set. An unresolved V gene accounts for under half of the shortfall where checked; the remainder is of unknown origin. D and trimming come from the DNA, and the V and J calls and clone size come from that table. This sample has 110,000 to 150,000 clones in its table, and approximately 85% of those were observed once. The ten most abundant clones make up around 8% of the sample.

The time point label, read with the paper, signifies: baseline before first vaccination. Samples from vaccinated people were obtained from the UK trials COV001 and COV002, which included a single-blind randomized controlled phase 2/3 trial of AZD1222 (ChAdOx1 nCoV-19) in healthy adults. For TCRbeta chain sequencing, PBMC samples were collected from trial participants at day 0 and at day 28 after the second dose. Only one count was recorded for this clone. This clone's antigen is unknown. There are no base qualities to consult, and no much larger clone falls within one base. The sequenced sample was peripheral blood, obtained on day 0 of AZD1222 vaccination. The source is an adult in good health.

CDR3 region: CATSGRDKIGETQYF. The bases read TGTGCCACCAGCGGAAGGGACAAGATCGGAGAGACCCAGTACTTC. The rearrangement joined TRBV15 to TRBJ2-5; a tentative D call is TRBD1 (6 bases match). At the junction V is shortened by 5 bases and J by 4 bases, with 17 bases in between. Based on the germline V gene (reference sequence), the CDR1 and CDR2 sequences are LNHNV and YYDKDF. Measured from the cysteine to the phenylalanine, the CDR3 is 15 residues long. CDR3 DNA only is kept here, 45 bases in frame from base 1.